This T cell receptor (beta chain) was retrieved from a study of vaccination and CD4 T cells after COVID-19. On the study more broadly: In the convalescent cohort, there were six males and four females, two of them Hispanic. No peptide, an HIV-1 Nef pool, or a CEFX pool was what each control culture received.

Cultured CD4+ T cells had their DNA profiled by the Oncomine TCR Beta short-read assay. MiXCR, applied by TCRdb to the PCR reads, yields one record per CDR3 protein. This repertoire shows around 25,000 distinct CDR3 sequences, roughly 44% found once; its top ten account for around 7.8%. Treatment of the sample: approximately nine-day PBMC culture with coronavirus spike peptide pools or control peptides (ViraFEST assay). Approximately 1.8 million PBMCs were grown per well alongside about 10 IU/ml IL-2 and roughly 9.3 ug/ml peptide pools. Half of the medium was exchanged for fresh IL-2 medium, first on day 3 and then on day 7. The germline V gene has CDR1 SSHAT and CDR2 FNYEAQ (reference sequence). The length of the CDR3 is 14 residues. Details on this clonotype: Its cognate antigen is unknown. The junction departs from germline at one end; a sequencing error may be responsible.

The receptor comes from a human donor who had recovered from COVID-19. The rearrangement uses TRBV7-7 and TRBJ2-7; 7 positions match TRBD1. What was sequenced was CD4+ T cells from blood, cultured in vitro. The CDR3 DNA is TGTGCTAGCAGCCCCAGACAGGGTACACACGAGCAGTACTTC. It encodes CASSPRQGTHEQYF.